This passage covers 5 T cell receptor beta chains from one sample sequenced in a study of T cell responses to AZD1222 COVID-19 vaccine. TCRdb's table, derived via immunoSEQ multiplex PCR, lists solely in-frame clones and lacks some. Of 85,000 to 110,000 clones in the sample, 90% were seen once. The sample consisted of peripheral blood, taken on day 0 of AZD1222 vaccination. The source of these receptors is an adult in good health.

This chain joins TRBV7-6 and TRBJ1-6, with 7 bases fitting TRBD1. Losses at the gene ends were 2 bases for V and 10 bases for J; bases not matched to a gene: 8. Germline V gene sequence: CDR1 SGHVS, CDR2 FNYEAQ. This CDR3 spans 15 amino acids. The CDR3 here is CASSLIYRGGSPLHF. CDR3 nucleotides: TGTGCCAGCAGCTTAATCTACAGGGGCGGCTCACCCCTCCACTTT.

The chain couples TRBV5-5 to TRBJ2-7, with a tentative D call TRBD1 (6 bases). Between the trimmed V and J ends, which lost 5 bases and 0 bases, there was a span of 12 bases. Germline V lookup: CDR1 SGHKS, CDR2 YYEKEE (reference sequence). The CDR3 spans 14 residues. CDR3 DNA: TGTGCCAGCAGTGGACAGCTCTTCTCCTACGAGCAGTACTTC. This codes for CASSGQLFSYEQYF.

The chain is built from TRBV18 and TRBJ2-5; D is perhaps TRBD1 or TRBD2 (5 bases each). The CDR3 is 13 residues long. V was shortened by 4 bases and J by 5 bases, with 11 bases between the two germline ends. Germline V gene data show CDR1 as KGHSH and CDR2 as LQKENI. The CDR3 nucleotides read TGTGCCAGCTCACGGGGGTCAGGGGAGACCCAGTACTTC. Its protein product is CASSRGSGETQYF.

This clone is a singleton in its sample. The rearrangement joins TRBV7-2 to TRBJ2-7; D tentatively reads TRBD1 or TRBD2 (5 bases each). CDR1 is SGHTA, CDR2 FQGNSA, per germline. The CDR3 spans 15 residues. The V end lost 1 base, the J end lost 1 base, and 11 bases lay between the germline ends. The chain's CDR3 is CASSLVGVTSYEQYF. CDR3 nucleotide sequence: TGTGCCAGCAGCTTAGTGGGGGTCACTTCCTACGAGCAGTACTTC.

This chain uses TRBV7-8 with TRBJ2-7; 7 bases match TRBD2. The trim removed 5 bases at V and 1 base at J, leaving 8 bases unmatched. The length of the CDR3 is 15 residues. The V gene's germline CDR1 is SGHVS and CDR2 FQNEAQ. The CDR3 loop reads CASSHRERGSYEQYF. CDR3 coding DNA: TGTGCCAGCAGCCATCGTGAGCGGGGTTCCTACGAGCAGTACTTC. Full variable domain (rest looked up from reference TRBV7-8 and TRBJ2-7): GAGVSQSPRYKVAKRGQDVALRCDPISGHVSLFWYQQALGQGPEFLTYFQNEAQLDKSGLPSDRFFAERPEGSVSTLKIQRTQQEDSAVYLCASSHRERGSYEQYFGPGTRLTVT.